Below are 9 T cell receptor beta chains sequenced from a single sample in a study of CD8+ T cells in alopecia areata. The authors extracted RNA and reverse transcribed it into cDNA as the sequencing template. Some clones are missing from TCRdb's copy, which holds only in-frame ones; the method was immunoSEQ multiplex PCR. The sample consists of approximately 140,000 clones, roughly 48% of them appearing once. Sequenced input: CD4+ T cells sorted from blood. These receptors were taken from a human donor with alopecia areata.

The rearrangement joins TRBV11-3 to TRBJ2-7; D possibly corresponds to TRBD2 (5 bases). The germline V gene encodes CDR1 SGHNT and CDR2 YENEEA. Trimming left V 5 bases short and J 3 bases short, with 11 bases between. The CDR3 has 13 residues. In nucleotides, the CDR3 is TGTGCCAGCAGCCCACAACGGGGCTACGAGCAGTACTTC. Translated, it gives CASSPQRGYEQYF.

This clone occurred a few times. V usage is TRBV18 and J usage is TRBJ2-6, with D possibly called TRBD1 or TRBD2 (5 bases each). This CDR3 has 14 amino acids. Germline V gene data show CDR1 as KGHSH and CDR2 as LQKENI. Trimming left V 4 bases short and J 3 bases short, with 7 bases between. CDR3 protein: CASSRGSGANVLTF. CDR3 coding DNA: TGTGCCAGCTCACGGGGGAGTGGGGCCAACGTCCTGACTTTC.

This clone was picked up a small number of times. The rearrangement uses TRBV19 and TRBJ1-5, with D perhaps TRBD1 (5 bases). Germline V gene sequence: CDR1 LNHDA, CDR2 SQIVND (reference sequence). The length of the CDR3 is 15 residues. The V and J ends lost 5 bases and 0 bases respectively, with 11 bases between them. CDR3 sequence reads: CASSPGTHSNQPQHF. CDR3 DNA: TGTGCCAGTAGTCCCGGGACTCATAGCAATCAGCCCCAGCATTTT.

CDR3: CSFDRESETQYF. The CDR3 nucleotides are TGCAGCTTCGACAGGGAAAGCGAGACCCAGTACTTC. The chain employs TRBV29-1 and TRBJ2-5; 7 bases match TRBD1. V shed 8 bases, J shed 5 bases, and the junction held 8 bases outside the gene matches. This CDR3 comprises 12 residues. CDR1 and CDR2 (germline): SQVTM, ANQGSEA.

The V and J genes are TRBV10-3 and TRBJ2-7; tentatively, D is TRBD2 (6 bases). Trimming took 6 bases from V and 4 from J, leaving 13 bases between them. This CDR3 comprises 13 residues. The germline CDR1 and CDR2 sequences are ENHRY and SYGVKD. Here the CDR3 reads CAIRPQEGYEQYF. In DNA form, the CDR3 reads TGTGCCATCAGGCCACAGGAGGGATACGAGCAGTACTTC.

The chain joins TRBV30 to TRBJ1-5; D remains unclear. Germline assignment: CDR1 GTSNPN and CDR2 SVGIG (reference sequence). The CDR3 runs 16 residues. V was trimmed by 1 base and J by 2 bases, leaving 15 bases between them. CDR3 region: CAWSGIGTRGNQPQHF. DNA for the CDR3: TGTGCCTGGAGTGGGATTGGAACACGCGGCAATCAGCCCCAGCATTTT.

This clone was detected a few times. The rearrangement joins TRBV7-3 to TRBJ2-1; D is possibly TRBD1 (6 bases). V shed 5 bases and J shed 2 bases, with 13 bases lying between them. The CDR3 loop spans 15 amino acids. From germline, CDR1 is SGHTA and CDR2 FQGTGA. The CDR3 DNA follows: TGTGCCAGCAGCGTTAACAGGGATACCTACAATGAGCAGTTCTTC. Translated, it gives CASSVNRDTYNEQFF.

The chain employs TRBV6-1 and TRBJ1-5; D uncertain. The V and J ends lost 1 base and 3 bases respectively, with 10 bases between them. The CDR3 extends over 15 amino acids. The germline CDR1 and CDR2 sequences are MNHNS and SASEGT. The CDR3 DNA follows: TGTGCCAGCAGTGAAGTGGCACCTTTCAATCAGCCCCAGCATTTT. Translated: CASSEVAPFNQPQHF.

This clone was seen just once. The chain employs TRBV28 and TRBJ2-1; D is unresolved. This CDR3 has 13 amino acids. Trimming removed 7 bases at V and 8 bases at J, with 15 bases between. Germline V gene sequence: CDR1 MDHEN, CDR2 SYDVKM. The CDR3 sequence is CASTPWTPHEQFF. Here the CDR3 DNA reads TGTGCCAGCACTCCCTGGACGCCGCATGAGCAGTTCTTC.